This is a list of T cell receptor beta chains from one sample in a study of beta chain features in type 1 diabetes. Produced via immunoSEQ multiplex PCR; TCRdb's table is partial and in-frame only. The sample includes hundreds of thousands of clones, about 15% of them seen just once. Sample: naive CD4+ T cells from blood. The receptor source for this set is a man aged 18 to 30 with type 1 diabetes. CDR3s include the opening cysteine and the closing phenylalanine or tryptophan. A D gene is named only where the DNA matches it firmly. Size tells how often a clone was seen (once, few, many) or the class of an expanded clone, and some rows leave it out.

>few|TRBJ2-7|TRBD2|TRBV28
TGTGCCAGCAGTTTATCGTCTAGCGGGAGCTACGAGCAGTACTTC
CASSLSSSGSYEQYF
>NA|TRBJ1-6|NA|TRBV15
TGTGCCACCAGCAGAGATCGGGGGGCCAGTGGTTCACCCCTCCACTTT
CATSRDRGASGSPLHF
>few|TRBJ2-3|NA|TRBV30
TGTGCCTGCGCCTCCAGGACTGGCGCAGATACGCAGTATTTT
CACASRTGADTQYF
>few|TRBJ2-5|TRBD2|TRBV5-6
TGTGCCAGCAGCTTGTTCGGACGGGGGGAGGTTCGGGAGACCCAGTACTTC
CASSLFGRGEVRETQYF
>NA|TRBJ2-2|TRBD1|TRBV6-5
TGTGCCAGCTCGTGGACAGGGGATCATGGCGGGGAGCTGTTTTTT
CASSWTGDHGGELFF
>few|TRBJ2-1|TRBD1|TRBV6-1
TGTGCCAGCGGATGGACAGGGGATTCCTACAATGAGCAGTTCTTC
CASGWTGDSYNEQFF
>NA|TRBJ2-3|NA|TRBV4-1
TGCGCCAGCAGCACTAACCTAGGCGTGCTTCTCGATACGCAGTATTTT
CASSTNLGVLLDTQYF
>few|TRBJ2-4|TRBD1|TRBV7-2
TGTGCCAGCAGCAGTGACAGGGCAGGGAACATTCAGTACTTC
CASSSDRAGNIQYF
>few|TRBJ2-6|NA|TRBV18
TGTGCCAGCTCACCATCTCTTAGACAGGTCCAATCTGGGGCCAACGTCCTGACTTTC
CASSPSLRQVQSGANVLTF
>NA|TRBJ1-5|TRBD1|TRBV30
TGTGCCAGCTCGACAGGGTATAGCAATCAGCCCCAGCATTTT
CASSTGYSNQPQHF
>few|TRBJ2-1|NA|TRBV27
TGTGCCAGCAGGCATAGCTCCTACAATGAGCAGTTCTTC
CASRHSSYNEQFF
>NA|TRBJ2-5|TRBD2|TRBV5-4
TGTGCCAGCAGCCTCGTTATCTCTAGCGGGGATCAAGAGACCCAGTACTTC
CASSLVISSGDQETQYF
>few|TRBJ2-7|TRBD2|TRBV7-2
TGTGCCAGCACCGTGACTAGCGGGCCCTACGAGCAGTACTTC
CASTVTSGPYEQYF
>NA|TRBJ2-7|TRBD1|TRBV28
TGTGCCATCGCCCCGGGACAGTCCTACGAGCAGTACTTC
CAIAPGQSYEQYF
>NA|TRBJ2-3|NA|TRBV7-2
TGTGCCAGCAGCTTATCCCACACAGATACGCAGTATTTT
CASSLSHTDTQYF
>few|TRBJ2-7|TRBD2|TRBV27
TGTGCCAGCAGTTTGGGCGGGAGGGCTTACGAGCAGTACTTC
CASSLGGRAYEQYF
>NA|TRBJ2-7|TRBD2|TRBV6-1
TGTGCCAGCAGTGATCCCTTAGCGGGAGTTCGACACGAGCAGTACTTC
CASSDPLAGVRHEQYF
>few|TRBJ2-3|NA|TRBV27
TGTGCCAGCAGTTTATCGCAGAGCACAGATACGCAGTATTTT
CASSLSQSTDTQYF
>few|TRBJ2-7|TRBD1|TRBV5-1
TGCGCCAGCAGCTTGACCTCCGGGACAGCTTTTTCCTACGAGCAGTACTTC
CASSLTSGTAFSYEQYF
>few|TRBJ2-2|TRBD2|TRBV5-1
TGCGCCAGCACCTCCGCGGGGGCGAACACCGGGGAGCTGTTTTTT
CASTSAGANTGELFF
>few|TRBJ2-5|NA|TRBV7-9
TGTGCCAGCAGCCGTACCGAGGCCCAGTACTTC
CASSRTEAQYF
>NA|TRBJ2-7|TRBD1|TRBV7-2
TGTGCCAGCAGCCCGAGGGGGCAGGGCGAGCAGTACTTC
CASSPRGQGEQYF
>NA|TRBJ2-1|NA|TRBV9
TGTGCCAGCAGCCCACACCGCCAGTTCTTC
CASSPHRQFF
>few|TRBJ2-7|NA|TRBV30
TGTGCCTGGAGTGTCGTGGAGCGCTACGAGCAGTACTTC
CAWSVVERYEQYF
>NA|TRBJ2-2|TRBD2|TRBV5-4
TGTGCCGGCAGCTTGGTGACTAGCGGGACTGGGGAGCTGTTTTTT
CAGSLVTSGTGELFF
>few|TRBJ2-3|TRBD2|TRBV7-9
TGTGCCAGCAGTCTACAGGTGGGGGGGAGCACAGATACGCAGTATTTT
CASSLQVGGSTDTQYF
>few|TRBJ2-5|TRBD1|TRBV5-1
TGCGCCAGCAGCACACGGACAGGGACGGGGGAGACCCAGTACTTC
CASSTRTGTGETQYF
>NA|TRBJ2-1|TRBD2|TRBV19
TGTGCCAGTAGTATCTTCGGGAGGGCCGGCAATGAGCAGTTCTTC
CASSIFGRAGNEQFF
>NA|TRBJ1-2|NA|TRBV7-2
TGTGCCAGCAGCTTTCTCAGGGTTGATGGCTACACCTTC
CASSFLRVDGYTF
>NA|TRBJ2-7|TRBD1|TRBV19
TGTGCCAGTAGTATGGTCCGGGACAGAGCCTACGAGCAGTACTTC
CASSMVRDRAYEQYF
>few|TRBJ2-1|NA|TRBV30
TGTGCCTGGAGTGTACGAGGGCCCGGGGGAAGGTACAATGAGCAGTTCTTC
CAWSVRGPGGRYNEQFF
>few|TRBJ1-6|NA|TRBV30
TGTGCCTGGGCGAGACTGAAACACTATAATTCACCCCTCCACTTT
CAWARLKHYNSPLHF
>NA|TRBJ2-2|NA|TRBV6-1
TGTGCCAGCAAGAGAGGGGGGGTAGCCGGGGAGCTGTTTTTT
CASKRGGVAGELFF
>NA|TRBJ2-6|TRBD1|TRBV5-6
TGTGCCAGCAGTTTCGGACAGGCGATCTCTGGGGCCAACGTCCTGACTTTC
CASSFGQAISGANVLTF
>few|TRBJ2-5|TRBD2|TRBV5-1
TGCGCCAGCAGCCCGAGGACTAGCGCGGCACAAGAGACCCAGTACTTC
CASSPRTSAAQETQYF
>NA|TRBJ2-1|NA|TRBV6-5
TGTGCCAGCAGTTATAAGAGGTATTCAAACAATGAGCAGTTCTTC
CASSYKRYSNNEQFF
>few|TRBJ2-5|TRBD1|TRBV30
TGTGCCTGGAGGGTACAGGGGGGGACCCAGTACTTC
CAWRVQGGTQYF
>NA|TRBJ2-3|NA|TRBV11-2
TGTGCCAGCAGTTCGGTTATGAGGACAGATACGCAGTATTTT
CASSSVMRTDTQYF
>NA|TRBJ2-3|NA|TRBV6-5
TGTGCCAGCAGTTACCGGGACTTTACAACAGATACGCAGTATTTT
CASSYRDFTTDTQYF
>few|TRBJ1-4|NA|TRBV27
TGTGCCAGCAGTTTACAGGGCTCTGGTGAAAAACTGTTTTTT
CASSLQGSGEKLFF
>few|TRBJ1-1|NA|TRBV6-1
TGTGCCAGCCGACCTCGGGTGGACACTGAAGCTTTCTTT
CASRPRVDTEAFF
>few|TRBJ2-7|TRBD1|TRBV29-1
TGCAGCGTTGGGTCAGGGGGCTCGTACGAGCAGTACTTC
CSVGSGGSYEQYF
>few|TRBJ2-1|TRBD1|TRBV28
TGTGCCAGCAGTGACACAGGGGTTCACAATGAGCAGTTCTTC
CASSDTGVHNEQFF
>NA|TRBJ2-3|NA|TRBV7-9
TGTGCCAGCAGCTTAGTGCCTCGGGACTCGAGAAACACAGATACGCAGTATTTT
CASSLVPRDSRNTDTQYF
>NA|TRBJ2-5|NA|TRBV6-5
TGTGCCAGCCACAGGAACCAAGAGACCCAGTACTTC
CASHRNQETQYF